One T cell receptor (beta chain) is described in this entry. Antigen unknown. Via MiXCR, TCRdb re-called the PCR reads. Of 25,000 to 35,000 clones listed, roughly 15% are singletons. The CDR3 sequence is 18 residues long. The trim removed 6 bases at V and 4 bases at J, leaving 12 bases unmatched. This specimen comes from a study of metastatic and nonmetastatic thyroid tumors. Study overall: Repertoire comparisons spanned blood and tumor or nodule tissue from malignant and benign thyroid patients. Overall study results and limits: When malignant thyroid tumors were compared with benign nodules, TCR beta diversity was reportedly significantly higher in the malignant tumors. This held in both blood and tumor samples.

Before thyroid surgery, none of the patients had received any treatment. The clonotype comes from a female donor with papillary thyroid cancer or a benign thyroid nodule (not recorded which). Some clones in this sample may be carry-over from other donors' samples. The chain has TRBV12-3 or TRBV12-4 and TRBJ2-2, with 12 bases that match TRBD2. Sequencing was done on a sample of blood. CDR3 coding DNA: TGTGCCAGCAGCAGGGACCCTAGCGGGGGGGCCGTCACCGGGGAGCTGTTTTTT. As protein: CASSRDPSGGAVTGELFF.